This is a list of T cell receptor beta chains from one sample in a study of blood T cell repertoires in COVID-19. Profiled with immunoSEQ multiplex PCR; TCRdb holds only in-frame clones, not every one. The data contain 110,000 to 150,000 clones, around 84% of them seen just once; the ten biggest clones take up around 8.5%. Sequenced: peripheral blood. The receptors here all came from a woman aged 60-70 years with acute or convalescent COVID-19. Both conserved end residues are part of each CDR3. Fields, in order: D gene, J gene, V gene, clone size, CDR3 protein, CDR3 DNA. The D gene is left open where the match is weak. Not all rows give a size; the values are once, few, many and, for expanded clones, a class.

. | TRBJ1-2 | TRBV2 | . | CASMPRQGLYGYTF | TGTGCCAGCATGCCAAGGCAGGGGTTATATGGCTACACCTTC
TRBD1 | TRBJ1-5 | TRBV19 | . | CASSIWGGQGSNQPQHF | TGTGCCAGTAGTATATGGGGCGGACAGGGGAGCAATCAGCCCCAGCATTTT
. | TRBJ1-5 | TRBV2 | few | CASSEARTAQHF | TGTGCCAGCAGTGAAGCCCGGACAGCCCAGCATTTT
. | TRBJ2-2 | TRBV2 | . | CASPGGPGELFF | TGTGCCAGCCCCGGGGGTCCCGGGGAGCTGTTTTTT
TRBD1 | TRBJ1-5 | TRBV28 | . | CASSLGTGSGNQPQHF | TGTGCCAGCAGTTTGGGGACAGGGAGTGGCAATCAGCCCCAGCATTTT
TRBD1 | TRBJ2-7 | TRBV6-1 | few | CASSDRDRGLYEQYF | TGTGCCAGCAGTGACCGGGACAGGGGGCTCTACGAGCAGTACTTC
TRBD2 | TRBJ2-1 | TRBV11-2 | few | CASSLLLAGGRYNEQFF | TGTGCCAGCAGCTTACTCCTAGCGGGGGGGCGCTACAATGAGCAGTTCTTC
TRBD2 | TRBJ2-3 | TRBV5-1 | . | CASSSLASGGTDTQYF | TGCGCCAGCAGCTCCCTGGCTAGCGGGGGGACAGATACGCAGTATTTT
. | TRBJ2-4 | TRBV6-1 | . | CASSELQGIQYF | TGTGCCAGCAGTGAATTGCAGGGCATTCAGTACTTC
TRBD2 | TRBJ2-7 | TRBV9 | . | CASSVTGGGAPYEQYF | TGTGCCAGCAGCGTAACAGGCGGGGGAGCTCCCTACGAGCAGTACTTC
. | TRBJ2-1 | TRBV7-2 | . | CASSLQSGVTYNEQFF | TGTGCCAGCAGCTTACAGTCCGGGGTGACCTACAATGAGCAGTTCTTC
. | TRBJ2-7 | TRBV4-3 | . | CASSQDQLNYEQYF | TGCGCCAGCAGCCAAGATCAACTCAACTACGAGCAGTACTTC
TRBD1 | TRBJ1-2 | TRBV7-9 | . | CASSLWDRGGYTF | TGTGCCAGCAGCTTATGGGACAGGGGGGGCTACACCTTC
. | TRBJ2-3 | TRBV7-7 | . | CASSLTVQSTDTQYF | TGTGCTAGCAGCTTAACCGTACAGAGCACAGATACGCAGTATTTT
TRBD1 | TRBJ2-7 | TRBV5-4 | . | CASSFTGGLPYEQYF | TGTGCCAGCAGCTTTACAGGGGGGTTGCCCTACGAGCAGTACTTC
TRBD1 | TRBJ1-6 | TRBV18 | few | CASSLPAGGIYNSPLHF | TGTGCCAGCTCACTCCCAGCAGGGGGTATCTATAATTCACCCCTCCACTTT
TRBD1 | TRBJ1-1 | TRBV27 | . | CASSPLPPDRENTEAFF | TGTGCCAGCAGTCCTCTCCCTCCGGACAGGGAGAACACTGAAGCTTTCTTT
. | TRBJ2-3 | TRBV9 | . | CASSPSPADTQYF | TGTGCCAGCAGCCCTTCCCCCGCAGATACGCAGTATTTT
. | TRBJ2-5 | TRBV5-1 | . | CASSSTGLPGEETQYF | TGCGCCAGCAGCTCAACTGGACTACCGGGGGAAGAGACCCAGTACTTC
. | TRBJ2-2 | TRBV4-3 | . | CASSQAGLYRTGELFF | TGCGCCAGCAGCCAAGCCGGATTGTACAGAACCGGGGAGCTGTTTTTT
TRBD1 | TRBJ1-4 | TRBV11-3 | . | CASSLRGQAYEKLFF | TGTGCCAGCAGCTTACGCGGACAGGCGTATGAAAAACTGTTTTTT
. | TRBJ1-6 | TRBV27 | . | CASSFDRLGGSLHF | TGTGCCAGCAGTTTTGACAGGCTAGGAGGTTCCCTCCACTTT
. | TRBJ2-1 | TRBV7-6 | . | CASSDPWGGRINEQFF | TGTGCCAGCAGTGACCCTTGGGGGGGGCGAATCAATGAGCAGTTCTTC
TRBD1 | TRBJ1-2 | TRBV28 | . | CASSRTGGRGYTF | TGTGCCAGCAGTCGCACAGGGGGTCGTGGCTACACCTTC
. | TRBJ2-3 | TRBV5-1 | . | CARPPQRTTDTQYF | TGCGCCAGACCCCCACAGCGGACCACAGATACGCAGTATTTT
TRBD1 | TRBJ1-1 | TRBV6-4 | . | CASSETGGRNTEAFF | TGTGCCAGCAGTGAAACAGGGGGTAGGAACACTGAAGCTTTCTTT
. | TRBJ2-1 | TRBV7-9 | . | CASRQTEGSYNEQFF | TGTGCCAGCAGACAAACAGAGGGCTCCTACAATGAGCAGTTCTTC
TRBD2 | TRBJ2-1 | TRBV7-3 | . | CASSISGGAINEQFF | TGTGCCAGCAGCATCAGCGGGGGGGCCATCAATGAGCAGTTCTTC
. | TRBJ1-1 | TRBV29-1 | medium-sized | CSVWDTSTEAFF | TGCAGCGTTTGGGACACCTCCACTGAAGCTTTCTTT
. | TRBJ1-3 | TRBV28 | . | CASSFSHRDSGNTIYF | TGTGCCAGCAGTTTCTCCCACAGGGACTCTGGAAACACCATATATTTT
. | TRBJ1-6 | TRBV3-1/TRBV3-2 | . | CASSQRLQTYNSPLHF | TGTGCCAGCAGCCAACGACTACAGACCTATAATTCACCCCTCCACTTT
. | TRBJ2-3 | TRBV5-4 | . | CASSLAGRLGTTDTQYF | TGTGCCAGCAGCTTGGCGGGACGACTAGGAACCACAGATACGCAGTATTTT
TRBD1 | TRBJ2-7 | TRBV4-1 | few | CASSRDGTGTSYEQYF | TGCGCCAGCAGCCGAGACGGGACAGGGACCTCCTACGAGCAGTACTTC
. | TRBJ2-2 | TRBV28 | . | CASSLWAGTGELFF | TGTGCCAGCAGTTTATGGGCAGGGACCGGGGAGCTGTTTTTT
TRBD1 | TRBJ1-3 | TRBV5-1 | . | CASSLQGQFSSGNTIYF | TGCGCCAGCAGCCTCCAGGGACAGTTCAGCTCTGGAAACACCATATATTTT
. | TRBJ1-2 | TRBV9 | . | CASSVGDNNYGYTF | TGTGCCAGCAGCGTAGGCGACAACAACTATGGCTACACCTTC
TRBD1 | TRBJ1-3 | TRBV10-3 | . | CAISYSRQGEPGNTIYF | TGTGCCATCAGTTACTCTCGACAGGGCGAACCTGGAAACACCATATATTTT
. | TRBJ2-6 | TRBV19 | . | CASRETSGANVLTF | TGTGCCAGTAGGGAGACGTCTGGGGCCAACGTCCTGACTTTC
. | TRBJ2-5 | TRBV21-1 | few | CASTNLGTSGEETQYF | TGTGCCAGCACTAATTTAGGGACTAGCGGTGAAGAGACCCAGTACTTC
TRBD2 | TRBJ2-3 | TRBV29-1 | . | CSVGLDVDTQYF | TGCAGCGTGGGACTAGACGTAGATACGCAGTATTTT
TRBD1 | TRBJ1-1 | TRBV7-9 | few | CASSLVEGARSEAFF | TGTGCCAGCAGCTTAGTTGAGGGGGCGCGTTCTGAAGCTTTCTTT
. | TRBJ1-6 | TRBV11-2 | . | CASTEGLGRNSPLHF | TGTGCCAGCACCGAGGGTCTCGGGCGGAATTCACCCCTCCACTTT
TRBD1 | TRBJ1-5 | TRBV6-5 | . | CASSPGQGARQPQHF | TGTGCCAGCAGCCCCGGACAGGGGGCGAGGCAGCCCCAGCATTTT
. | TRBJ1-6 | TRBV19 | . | CASSMGTFNSPLHF | TGTGCCAGTAGTATGGGGACATTTAATTCACCCCTCCACTTT